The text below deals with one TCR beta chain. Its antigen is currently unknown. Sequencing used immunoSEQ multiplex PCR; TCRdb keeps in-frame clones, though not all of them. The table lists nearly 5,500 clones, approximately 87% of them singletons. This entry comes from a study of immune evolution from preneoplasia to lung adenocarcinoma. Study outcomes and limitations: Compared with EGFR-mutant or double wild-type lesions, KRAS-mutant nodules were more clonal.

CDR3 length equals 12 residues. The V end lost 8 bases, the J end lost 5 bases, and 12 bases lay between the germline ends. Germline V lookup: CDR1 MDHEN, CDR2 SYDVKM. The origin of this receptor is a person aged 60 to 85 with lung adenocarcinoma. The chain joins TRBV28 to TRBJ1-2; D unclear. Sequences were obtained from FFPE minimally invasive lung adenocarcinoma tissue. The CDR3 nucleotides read TGTGCCAGCGCGAGGGAAGATTATGGCTACACCTTC. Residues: CASAREDYGYTF.